Each of the 20 T cell receptor beta chains below was sequenced from the same sample in a study of T cells in Graves' hyperthyroidism and ophthalmopathy. RNA transcripts yielded amplified TCR beta CDR3 regions. HTBI primers drove first-round RT-PCR of the TCR CDR3. Each CDR3 protein gets one entry after TCRdb re-called the multiplex PCR reads with MiXCR. The sample has about 480,000 distinct CDR3 sequences; 13% to 15% are singletons. The sample comprised blood. The receptors here all came from a woman aged 18-29 years with Graves' hyperthyroidism.

This clonotype was observed at least ten times. This chain uses TRBV11-2 with TRBJ2-1; TRBD2 matches 10 bases. Unmatched junction bases numbered 4, after V lost 0 bases and J lost 8 bases. This CDR3 contains 15 residues. Germline CDR1 is SGHAT and CDR2 is FQNNGV. The CDR3, as DNA: TGTGCCAGCAGCTTAGATGGACTAGCGGTGGATGAGCAGTTCTTC. Protein product: CASSLDGLAVDEQFF. Together with reference TRBV11-2 and TRBJ2-1, the CDR3 gives the full variable domain: EAGVAQSPRYKIIEKRQSVAFWCNPISGHATLYWYQQILGQGPKLLIQFQNNGVVDDSQLPKDRFSAERLKGVDSTLKIQPAKLEDSAVYLCASSLDGLAVDEQFFGPGTRLTVL.

In this sample, this clonotype turned up a few times. The chain links TRBV18 to TRBJ1-1; D is unclear. CDR1 and CDR2 (germline): KGHSH, LQKENI. Trimming removed 3 bases from V and 1 base from J, with 6 bases in between. CDR3 length: 13 residues. Here the CDR3 DNA reads TGTGCCAGCTCACCGTCACAGAACACTGAAGCTTTCTTT. Protein: CASSPSQNTEAFF.

Notes on this clonotype: A much larger clone differs from this one at a single base, so this may be a read error. The chain combines TRBV12-3 or TRBV12-4 with TRBJ2-1; TRBD2 aligns across 8 bases. V lost 3 bases, J lost 4 bases, and 5 bases stayed unmatched. The CDR3 covers 15 residues. The chain's CDR3 is CASSLEVAGYNEQFF. In DNA form, the CDR3 reads TGTGCCAGCAGTTTGGAGGTAGCGGGGTACAATGAGCAGTTCTTC.

This clonotype was counted many times. The chain employs TRBV12-5 and TRBJ2-7, with 11 bases lining up with TRBD2. Germline V CDR1 and CDR2: LGHNT, FRNRAP. The CDR3 loop spans 20 amino acids. The ends lost 7 bases at V and 1 base at J; junction bases unmatched: 21. The chain's CDR3 is CASERSLGTVGLAASYEQYV. The CDR3, as DNA: TGTGCTAGTGAAAGGTCCCTAGGGACGGTGGGACTAGCGGCGTCCTACGAGCAGTACGTC.

This clonotype was recorded many times. In DNA, the CDR3 is TGTGCCAGCAGCCACTGGACTAGCGGGACTAATGAGCAGTTCTTC. Protein: CASSHWTSGTNEQFF. The genes are TRBV11-1 and TRBJ2-1; TRBD2 matches 12 bases. This CDR3 region has 15 residues. Per germline, CDR1 SGHAT and CDR2 FQDESV (reference sequence). With V trimmed by 5 bases and J by 7 bases, 6 bases remained unmatched. The full variable domain, completed using reference TRBV11-1 and TRBJ2-1, is EAEVAQSPRYKITEKSQAVAFWCDPISGHATLYWYRQILGQGPELLVQFQDESVVDDSQLPKDRFSAERLKGVDSTLKIQPAELGDSAMYLCASSHWTSGTNEQFFGPGTRLTVL.

This clonotype was found many times. The chain employs TRBV12-3 or TRBV12-4 and TRBJ2-7; 11 bases fit TRBD2. This CDR3 is built from 14 residues. The V segment lost 6 bases and the J segment 5 bases; nucleotides outside the gene matches: 6. The CDR3 sequence: CASSRLAGNNEQYF. The CDR3 DNA follows: TGTGCCAGCAGCCGACTAGCGGGAAACAACGAGCAGTACTTC.

This clonotype was observed many times. J is TRBJ2-3 and V is TRBV28, with D unclear. The germline V gene encodes CDR1 MDHEN and CDR2 SYDVKM. The CDR3 runs 15 residues. V shed 6 bases and J shed 0 bases, with 13 bases lying between them. The CDR3 is CASSFSSPSTDTQYF. CDR3 coding DNA: TGTGCCAGCAGCTTCTCTTCCCCCAGCACAGATACGCAGTATTTT. The full variable domain, completed using reference TRBV28 and TRBJ2-3, is DVKVTQSSRYLVKRTGEKVFLECVQDMDHENMFWYRQDPGLGLRLIYFSYDVKMKEKGDIPEGYSVSREKKERFSLILESASTNQTSMYLCASSFSSPSTDTQYFGPGTRLTVL.

V gene TRBV7-6 combines with J gene TRBJ2-1, with D perhaps TRBD1 or TRBD2 (5 bases each). The V end lost 2 bases, the J end lost 0 bases, and 11 bases lay between the germline ends. Germline V CDR1 and CDR2: SGHVS, FNYEAQ. This CDR3 contains 16 residues. In DNA, the CDR3 is TGTGCCAGCAGCTTATGGGGGAAGGACTCCTACAATGAGCAGTTCTTC. It specifies CASSLWGKDSYNEQFF.

Of note for this clonotype: Compared with germline, one end of the junction differs, possibly owing to a read error. This sequence joins TRBV7-9 and TRBJ2-7; D may be TRBD1 (5 bases). CDR3 length: 13 amino acids. Germline V CDR1 and CDR2: SEHNR, FQNEAQ (reference sequence). The CDR3 reads CASSPTVSYDQYF. CDR3 DNA: TGTGCCAGCAGCCCGACAGTCTCCTACGATCAGTACTTC. Full variable domain (missing parts from reference TRBV7-9 and TRBJ2-7): DTGVSQNPRHKITKRGQNVTFRCDPISEHNRLYWYRQTLGQGPEFLTYFQNEAQLEKSRLLSDRFSAERPKGSFSTLEIQRTEQGDSAMYLCASSPTVSYDQYFGPGTRLTVT.

The V gene is TRBV7-9, the J gene TRBJ1-1, with 7 bases that match TRBD1. V was pared by 5 bases and J by 6 bases, with 18 bases of the junction left unmatched. The CDR3 sequence is 17 residues long. The germline V gene has CDR1 SEHNR and CDR2 FQNEAQ (reference sequence). The CDR3 DNA follows: TGTGCCAGCAGCCGTAGAGCAGACCTACAGGGGATCGCTGAAGCTTTCTTT. Residues: CASSRRADLQGIAEAFF. Variable domain in full (rest from reference TRBV7-9 and TRBJ1-1): DTGVSQNPRHKITKRGQNVTFRCDPISEHNRLYWYRQTLGQGPEFLTYFQNEAQLEKSRLLSDRFSAERPKGSFSTLEIQRTEQGDSAMYLCASSRRADLQGIAEAFFGQGTRLTVV.

The genes are TRBV5-6 and TRBJ2-3; 12 nucleotides align to TRBD2. The CDR3 extends over 14 amino acids. From germline, CDR1 is SGHDT and CDR2 YYEEEE. The V gene end was trimmed by 9 bases and the J gene end by 4 bases; junction bases not matched to a gene: 6. The CDR3 loop reads CATRLAGEADTQYF. The DNA of the CDR3 is TGTGCCACACGACTAGCGGGAGAGGCAGATACGCAGTATTTT.

This clonotype was counted at least ten times. The V call is TRBV30, the J call TRBJ1-1; TRBD1 is a possible D gene (5 bases). The ends were cut back, 4 bases at V and 6 bases at J, with 18 bases in the middle. The germline gives CDR1 GTSNPN, CDR2 SVGIG (reference sequence). This CDR3 comprises 14 residues. DNA of the CDR3: TGTGCCTGGACTAATCAGGGTACTGGCTCTGAAGCTTTCTTT. Its translation: CAWTNQGTGSEAFF.

This clonotype was picked up many times. This chain joins TRBV2 and TRBJ1-5; perhaps TRBD1 as D (5 bases). Germline V CDR1 and CDR2: SNHLY, FYNNEI. CDR3 size: 13 residues. Trimming stripped 8 bases from V and 7 bases from J, with 15 bases between. CDR3 protein: CASLRDFGQPQHF. In DNA, the CDR3 is TGTGCCAGCCTCAGGGACTTCGGCCAGCCCCAGCATTTT.

This clonotype was counted a few times. The chain combines TRBV18 with TRBJ1-5, with D maybe TRBD1 (6 bases). V lost 0 bases to trimming and J lost 6 bases, with 18 bases between them. CDR1 and CDR2 (germline): KGHSH, LQKENI. This CDR3 spans 17 amino acids. This CDR3 reads CASSPPVGAQGGQPQHF. The DNA of the CDR3 is TGTGCCAGCTCACCACCAGTGGGAGCACAGGGCGGTCAGCCCCAGCATTTT. Complete variable domain (other parts from reference TRBV18 and TRBJ1-5): NAGVMQNPRHLVRRRGQEARLRCSPMKGHSHVYWYRQLPEEGLKFMVYLQKENIIDESGMPKERFSAEFPKEGPSILRIQQVVRGDSAAYFCASSPPVGAQGGQPQHFGDGTRLSIL.

This clonotype was counted ten times or more. The CDR3: CASSLSGGLDEQYF. In DNA form, the CDR3 reads TGTGCCAGCAGTTTATCGGGGGGCCTGGACGAGCAGTACTTC. The chain is built from TRBV28 and TRBJ2-7; tentatively, D is TRBD2 (7 bases). The V gene's germline CDR1 is MDHEN and CDR2 SYDVKM. The V end was cut by 1 base, the J end by 5 bases, with 12 bases between. CDR3 length equals 14 residues.

Worth noting for this clonotype: Since a much larger clone is just one base distant, this may be a read error. The chain joins TRBV27 to TRBJ2-1; D possibly corresponds to TRBD2 (6 bases). Germline V gene data show CDR1 as MNHEY and CDR2 as SMNVEV (reference sequence). The CDR3 runs to 13 residues. The CDR3: CASIEAGNNEEFF. The DNA for the CDR3 is TGTGCCAGCATTGAGGCGGGGAACAATGAGGAGTTCTTC.

This clonotype was recorded at least ten times. The rearrangement uses TRBV12-3 or TRBV12-4 and TRBJ2-5; D is uncertain. With 1 base removed from V and 4 bases from J, the gap between germline ends came to 13 bases. The CDR3 length is 15 residues. The CDR3 coding sequence is TGTGCCAGCAGTTTAGAGACTGGCAATAGAGAGACCCAGTACTTC. Protein sequence: CASSLETGNRETQYF.

This clonotype showed up many times. This sequence joins TRBV6-2 or TRBV6-3 and TRBJ2-4; the D is unclear. Germline assignment: CDR1 MNHEY and CDR2 SVGEGT. V was shortened by 2 bases and J by 0 bases, with 11 bases between the two germline ends. The CDR3 contains 16 residues. The CDR3, as DNA: TGTGCCAGCAGTTACCCAGGCATTTTAGCCAAAAACATTCAGTACTTC. Its translation is CASSYPGILAKNIQYF.

V and J are TRBV15 and TRBJ2-7; 12 nucleotides agree with TRBD1. The CDR3 length is 21 residues. V trimming: 4 bases; J trimming: 0 bases; junction bases outside the gene matches: 19. Germline CDR1 LNHNV, CDR2 YYDKDF (reference sequence). CDR3 protein: CATSTDAWDRGLERGSYEQYV. CDR3 nucleotides: TGTGCCACCAGCACCGACGCCTGGGACAGGGGGCTCGAGCGGGGCTCCTACGAGCAGTACGTC.

The table lists this clonotype with many counts. The chain links TRBV27 to TRBJ1-1; D gene unclear. With 3 bases removed from V and 1 base from J, the gap between germline ends came to 15 bases. CDR3 size: 16 residues. Germline CDR1 reads MNHEY; CDR2 reads SMNVEV (reference sequence). The CDR3 spells CASSLYSPRRNTEAFF. The CDR3 nucleotides are TGTGCCAGCAGTTTGTATTCACCTAGGCGGAACACTGAAGCTTTCTTT.